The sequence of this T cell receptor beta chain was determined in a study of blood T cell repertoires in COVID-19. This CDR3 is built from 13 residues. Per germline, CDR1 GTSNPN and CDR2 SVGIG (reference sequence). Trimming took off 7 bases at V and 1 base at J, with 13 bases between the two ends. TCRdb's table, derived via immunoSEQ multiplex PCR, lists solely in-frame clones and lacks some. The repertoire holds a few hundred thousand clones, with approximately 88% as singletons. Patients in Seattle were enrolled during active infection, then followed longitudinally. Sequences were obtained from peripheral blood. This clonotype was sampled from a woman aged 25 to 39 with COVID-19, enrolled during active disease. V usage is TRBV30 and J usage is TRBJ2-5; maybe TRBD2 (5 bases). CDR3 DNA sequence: TGTGCCTCAACTAGAGCGGCCCAAGAGACCCAGTACTTC. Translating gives CASTRAAQETQYF.